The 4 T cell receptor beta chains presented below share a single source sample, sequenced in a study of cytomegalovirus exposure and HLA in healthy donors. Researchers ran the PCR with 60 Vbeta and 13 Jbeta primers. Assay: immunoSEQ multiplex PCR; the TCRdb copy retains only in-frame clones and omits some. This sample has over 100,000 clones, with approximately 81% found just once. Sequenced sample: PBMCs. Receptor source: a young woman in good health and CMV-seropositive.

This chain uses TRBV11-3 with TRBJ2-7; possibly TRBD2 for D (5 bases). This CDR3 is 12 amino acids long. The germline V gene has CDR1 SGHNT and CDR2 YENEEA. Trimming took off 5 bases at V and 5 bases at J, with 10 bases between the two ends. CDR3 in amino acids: CASSQDSNEQYF. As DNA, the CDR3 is TGTGCCAGCAGCCAGGACTCGAACGAGCAGTACTTC. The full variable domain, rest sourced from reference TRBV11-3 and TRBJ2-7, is EAGVVQSPRYKIIEKKQPVAFWCNPISGHNTLYWYLQNLGQGPELLIRYENEEAVDDSQLPKDRFSAERLKGVDSTLKIQPAELGDSAVYLCASSQDSNEQYFGPGTRLTVT.

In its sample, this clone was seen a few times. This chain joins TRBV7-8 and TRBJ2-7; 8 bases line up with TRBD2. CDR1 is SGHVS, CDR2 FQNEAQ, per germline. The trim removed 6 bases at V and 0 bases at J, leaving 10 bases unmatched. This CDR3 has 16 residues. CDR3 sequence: CASRLTSGGFSYEQYF. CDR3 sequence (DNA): TGTGCCAGCAGACTTACCAGCGGGGGATTCTCCTACGAGCAGTACTTC.

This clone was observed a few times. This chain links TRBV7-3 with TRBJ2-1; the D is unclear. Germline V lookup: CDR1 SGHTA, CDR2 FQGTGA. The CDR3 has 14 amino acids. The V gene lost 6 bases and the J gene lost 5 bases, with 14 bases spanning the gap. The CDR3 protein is CASSPGPANNEQFF. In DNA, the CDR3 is TGTGCCAGCAGTCCAGGCCCGGCCAACAATGAGCAGTTCTTC.

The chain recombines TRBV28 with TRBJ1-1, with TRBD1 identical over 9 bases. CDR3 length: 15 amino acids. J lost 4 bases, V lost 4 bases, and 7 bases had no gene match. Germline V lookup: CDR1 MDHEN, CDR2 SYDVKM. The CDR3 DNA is TGTGCCAGCAGTTCCGGGACAGGGTGGAGCACTGAAGCTTTCTTT. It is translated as CASSSGTGWSTEAFF.